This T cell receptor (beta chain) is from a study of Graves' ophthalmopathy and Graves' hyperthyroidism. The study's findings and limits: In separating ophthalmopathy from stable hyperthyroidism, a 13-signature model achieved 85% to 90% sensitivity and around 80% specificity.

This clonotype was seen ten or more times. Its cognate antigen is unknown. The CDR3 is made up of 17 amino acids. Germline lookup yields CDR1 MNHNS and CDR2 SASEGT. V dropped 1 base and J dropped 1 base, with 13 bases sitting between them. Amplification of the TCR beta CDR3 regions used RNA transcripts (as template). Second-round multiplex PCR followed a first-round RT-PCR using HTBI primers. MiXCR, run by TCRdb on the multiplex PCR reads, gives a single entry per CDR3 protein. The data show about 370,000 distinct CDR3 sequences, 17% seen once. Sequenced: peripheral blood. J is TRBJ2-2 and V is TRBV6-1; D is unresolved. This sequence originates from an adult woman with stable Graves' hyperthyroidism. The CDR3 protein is CASSEGRAAQNTGELFF. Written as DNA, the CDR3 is TGTGCCAGCAGTGAAGGCCGCGCGGCCCAGAACACCGGGGAGCTGTTTTTT.